This TCR beta chain comes out of a study of graft-versus-host responses after intestinal transplantation. On this clone: Its antigen is not known.

Germline V CDR1 and CDR2: LNHDA, SQIVND (reference sequence). The CDR3 covers 15 residues. Trimming removed 3 bases from V and 0 bases from J, with 12 bases in between. Study results and limitations: Elevated graft-versus-host to host-versus-graft clonal ratios in allografts were recorded for patients with graft-donor T cell macrochimerism.

Some clones are missing from TCRdb's copy, which holds only in-frame ones; the method was immunoSEQ multiplex PCR. The sample records 90,000 to 120,000 clones, approximately 88% being singletons. This chain links TRBV19 with TRBJ2-7; D may match TRBD1 or TRBD2 (5 bases each). The sequence derives from a human donor who was the organ donor for an intestinal transplant. Sequenced here: unstimulated CD4+ T cells sorted from spleen or lymph node cells, sampled before transplant. The CDR3 sequence is CASSMRGQNSYEQYF. CDR3 in DNA: TGTGCCAGTAGTATGAGGGGTCAGAACTCCTACGAGCAGTACTTC. Full variable domain (remainder filled in from reference TRBV19 and TRBJ2-7): DGGITQSPKYLFRKEGQNVTLSCEQNLNHDAMYWYRQDPGQGLRLIYYSQIVNDFQKGDIAEGYSVSREKKESFPLTVTSAQKNPTAFYLCASSMRGQNSYEQYFGPGTRLTVT.